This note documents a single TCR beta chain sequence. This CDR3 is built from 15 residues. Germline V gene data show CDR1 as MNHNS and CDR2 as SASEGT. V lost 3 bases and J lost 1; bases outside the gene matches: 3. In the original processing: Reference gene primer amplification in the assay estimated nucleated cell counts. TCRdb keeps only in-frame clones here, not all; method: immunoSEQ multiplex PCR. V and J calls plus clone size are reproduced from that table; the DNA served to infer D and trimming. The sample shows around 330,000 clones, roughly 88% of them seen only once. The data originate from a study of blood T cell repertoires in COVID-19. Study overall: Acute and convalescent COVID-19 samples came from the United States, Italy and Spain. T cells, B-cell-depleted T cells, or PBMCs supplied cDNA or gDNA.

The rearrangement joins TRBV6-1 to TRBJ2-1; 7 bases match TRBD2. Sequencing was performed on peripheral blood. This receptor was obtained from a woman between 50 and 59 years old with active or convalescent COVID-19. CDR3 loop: CASSEMRGSYNEQFF. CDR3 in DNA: TGTGCCAGCAGTGAGATGCGGGGGTCCTACAATGAGCAGTTCTTC.